Shown below are 15 T cell receptor beta chains from a single sample sequenced in a study of blood T cell repertoires in COVID-19. Data came from immunoSEQ multiplex PCR; TCRdb stores just in-frame clones and leaves some out. The table lists around 220,000 clones, 70% to 90% of them singletons. The sequenced material came from PBMCs or T cells enriched from blood (not recorded which). The receptors were sampled from a woman between 40 and 50 years old with acute COVID-19.

On this clone itself: This sample includes further DNA sequences coding for the same CDR3. The chain has TRBV10-1 and TRBJ2-7; TRBD1 might be the D (5 bases). This CDR3 contains 12 residues. V lost 4 bases and J 3 bases, leaving 7 bases between the germline ends. CDR1 is WNHNN and CDR2 is SYGVQD in the germline V gene (reference sequence). The CDR3 DNA is TGCGCCAGCAGTGGAACAGGCTACGAGCAGTACTTC. As protein: CASSGTGYEQYF.

This chain links TRBV6-2 or TRBV6-3 with TRBJ1-2; D ambiguous. Germline lookup yields CDR1 MNHEY and CDR2 SVGEGT. Trimming cost V 4 bases and J 7 bases, with 13 bases left between them. There are 13 residues in the CDR3. The CDR3 DNA reads as TGTGCCAGCAGTTCTACGCCGGCGGGTGGCTACACCTTC. As protein: CASSSTPAGGYTF.

This sequence joins TRBV11-2 and TRBJ2-5; maybe TRBD1 (6 bases). The germline V gene encodes CDR1 SGHAT and CDR2 FQNNGV. Trimming stripped 4 bases from V and 3 bases from J, with 12 bases between. The CDR3 extends over 14 amino acids. The chain's CDR3 is CASSWGQRKETQYF. CDR3 nucleotides: TGTGCCAGCAGCTGGGGACAAAGAAAAGAGACCCAGTACTTC.

The chain has TRBV10-2 and TRBJ1-5; weak D call: TRBD1 (5 bases). Germline lookup yields CDR1 WSHSY and CDR2 SAAADI. The CDR3 length is 15 residues. The germline V and J ends were trimmed by 0 bases and 4 bases, with 10 bases remaining between them. CDR3 amino acids: CASSESGGANQPQHF. The CDR3, as DNA: TGCGCCAGCAGTGAGTCTGGAGGGGCTAATCAGCCCCAGCATTTT.

This chain connects TRBV5-1 to TRBJ1-1; 7 nucleotides match TRBD1. This CDR3 is built from 18 residues. In germline, CDR1 is SGHRS, CDR2 YFSETQ. The V and J ends lost 1 base and 0 bases, in that order; junction bases with no gene match: 12. CDR3: CASSLFPRGQRMNTEAFF. The DNA for the CDR3 is TGCGCCAGCAGCTTGTTTCCCCGGGGACAGAGAATGAACACTGAAGCTTTCTTT.

The J gene is TRBJ1-1, the V gene TRBV5-8; D is undetermined. There are 14 residues in the CDR3. Germline V CDR1 and CDR2: SGHTS, YDEGEE. V was shortened by 5 bases and J by 4 bases, with 15 bases between the two germline ends. CDR3 in amino acids: CASRVQPGSTEAFF. The CDR3, as DNA: TGTGCCAGCAGAGTTCAACCCGGGAGCACTGAAGCTTTCTTT.

The gene calls are TRBV18 and TRBJ1-1, with D possibly matching TRBD1 (5 bases). In germline, CDR1 is KGHSH, CDR2 LQKENI. The CDR3 covers 15 residues. V dropped 2 bases and J dropped 5 bases, with 15 bases sitting between them. In nucleotides, the CDR3 is TGTGCCAGCTCACCAGGTAGGCAGGGAAGGACTGAAGCTTTCTTT. It translates to CASSPGRQGRTEAFF.

The rearrangement links TRBV19 to TRBJ1-2; no definite D call. Trimming removed 5 bases at V and 5 bases at J, with 6 bases between. Germline values: CDR1 LNHDA, CDR2 SQIVND (reference sequence). The CDR3 length is 11 residues. The CDR3 is CASSGGYGYTF. In DNA, the CDR3 is TGTGCCAGTAGTGGCGGTTATGGCTACACCTTC.

The chain recombines TRBV5-1 with TRBJ1-5; D might be TRBD1 (5 bases). Germline V gene lookup returns CDR1 SGHRS and CDR2 YFSETQ. V lost 1 base and J lost 5, with 13 bases in between. The CDR3 sequence is 15 residues long. The CDR3 reads CASSLYQGRDQPQHF. The CDR3 nucleotides read TGCGCCAGCAGCTTGTACCAGGGCAGGGATCAGCCCCAGCATTTT.

The gene calls are TRBV10-3 and TRBJ2-3; D perhaps matches TRBD2 (5 bases). The CDR3 extends over 15 amino acids. Germline values: CDR1 ENHRY, CDR2 SYGVKD. V lost 0 bases and J 3 bases, leaving 10 bases between the germline ends. The CDR3 nucleotides are TGTGCCATCAGTGAGTCTGCGGGTCGGACAGATACGCAGTATTTT. This encodes CAISESAGRTDTQYF.

The chain has TRBV19 and TRBJ2-2; TRBD2 matches 12 bases. The length of the CDR3 is 17 residues. V was pared by 7 bases and J by 6 bases, with 12 bases of the junction left unmatched. Germline loops: CDR1 LNHDA, CDR2 SQIVND (reference sequence). The CDR3 here is CASNSASGGAGAGELFF. The CDR3 DNA reads TGTGCCAGTAACTCGGCTAGCGGGGGGGCGGGCGCCGGGGAGCTGTTTTTT.

The rearrangement links TRBV14 to TRBJ2-7, with 9 positions matching TRBD2. Losses at the gene ends were 4 bases for V and 2 bases for J; bases not matched to a gene: 3. The CDR3 contains 14 residues. Germline-derived CDR1 and CDR2 are SGHDN and FVKESK. The CDR3 protein is CASSRASGTYEQYF. As DNA, the CDR3 is TGTGCCAGCAGCCGAGCTAGCGGGACCTACGAGCAGTACTTC.

This clone was counted a single time. The chain recombines TRBV25-1 with TRBJ1-3; D not resolved. The V gene lost 1 base and the J gene lost 3 bases, with 10 bases spanning the gap. This CDR3 comprises 15 residues. The germline gives CDR1 MGHDK, CDR2 SYGVNS. The CDR3 protein is CASSELGGIGNTIYF. The DNA of the CDR3 is TGTGCCAGCAGTGAATTAGGAGGGATTGGAAACACCATATATTTT.

The chain uses TRBV4-1 and TRBJ1-2; D possibly corresponds to TRBD1 (5 bases). The germline CDR1 and CDR2 sequences are MGHRA and YSYEKL. Trimming left V 0 bases short and J 6 bases short, with 20 bases between. The CDR3 has 17 amino acids. The CDR3 is CASSQELAGMTDDGYTF. CDR3 nucleotides: TGCGCCAGCAGCCAAGAGTTGGCAGGCATGACAGATGATGGCTACACCTTC.

The chain is built from TRBV10-3 and TRBJ1-1; D is unresolved. Per the germline V gene, CDR1 is ENHRY and CDR2 is SYGVKD. The CDR3 extends over 15 amino acids. Deletions cut 8 bases from V and 4 bases from J, with 20 bases between. The CDR3 loop reads CAIAPRDGGATEAFF. In DNA, the CDR3 is TGTGCCATCGCCCCCCGAGACGGAGGAGCCACTGAAGCTTTCTTT.